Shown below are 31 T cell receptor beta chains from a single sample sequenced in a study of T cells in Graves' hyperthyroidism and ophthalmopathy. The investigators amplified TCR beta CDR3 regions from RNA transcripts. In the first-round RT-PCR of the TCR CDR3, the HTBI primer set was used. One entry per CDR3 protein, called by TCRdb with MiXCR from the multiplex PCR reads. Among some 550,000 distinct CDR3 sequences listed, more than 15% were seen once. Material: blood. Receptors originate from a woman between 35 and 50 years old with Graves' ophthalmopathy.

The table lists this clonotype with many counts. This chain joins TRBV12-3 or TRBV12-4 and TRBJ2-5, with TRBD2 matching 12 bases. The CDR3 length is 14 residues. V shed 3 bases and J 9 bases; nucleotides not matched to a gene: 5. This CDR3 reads CASSFRASGGAQYF. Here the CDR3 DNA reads TGTGCCAGCAGTTTTAGGGCTAGCGGGGGGGCCCAGTACTTC.

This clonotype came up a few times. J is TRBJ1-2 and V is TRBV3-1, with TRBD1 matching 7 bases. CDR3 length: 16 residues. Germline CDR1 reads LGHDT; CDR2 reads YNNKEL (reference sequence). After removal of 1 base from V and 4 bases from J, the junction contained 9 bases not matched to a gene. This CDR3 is CASSQVTGSWGYGYTF. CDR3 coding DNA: TGTGCCAGCAGCCAAGTGACAGGGTCGTGGGGCTATGGCTACACCTTC. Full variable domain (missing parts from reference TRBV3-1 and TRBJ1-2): DTAVSQTPKYLVTQMGNDKSIKCEQNLGHDTMYWYKQDSKKFLKIMFSYNNKELIINETVPNRFSPKSPDKAHLNLHINSLELGDSAVYFCASSQVTGSWGYGYTFGSGTRLTVV.

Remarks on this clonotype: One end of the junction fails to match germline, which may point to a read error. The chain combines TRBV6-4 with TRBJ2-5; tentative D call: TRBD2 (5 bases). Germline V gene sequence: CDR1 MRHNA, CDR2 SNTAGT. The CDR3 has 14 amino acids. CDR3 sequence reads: CASSDRREGEIQYF. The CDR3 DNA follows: TGTGCCAGCAGTGACAGAAGAGAGGGAGAGATCCAGTACTTC.

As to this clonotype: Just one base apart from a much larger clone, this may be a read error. The CDR3 reads CASRPPGAWDTIYF. DNA for the CDR3: TGTGCCAGCAGACCCCCGGGGGCGTGGGACACCATATATTTT. The chain uses TRBV28 and TRBJ1-3; tentatively, D is TRBD1 (6 bases). The V end lost 6 bases, the J end lost 8 bases, and 17 bases lay between the germline ends. CDR1 is MDHEN and CDR2 is SYDVKM in the germline V gene. This CDR3 has 14 amino acids. Combining the CDR3 with reference TRBV28 and TRBJ1-3 gives the whole variable domain DVKVTQSSRYLVKRTGEKVFLECVQDMDHENMFWYRQDPGLGLRLIYFSYDVKMKEKGDIPEGYSVSREKKERFSLILESASTNQTSMYLCASRPPGAWDTIYFGEGSWLTVV.

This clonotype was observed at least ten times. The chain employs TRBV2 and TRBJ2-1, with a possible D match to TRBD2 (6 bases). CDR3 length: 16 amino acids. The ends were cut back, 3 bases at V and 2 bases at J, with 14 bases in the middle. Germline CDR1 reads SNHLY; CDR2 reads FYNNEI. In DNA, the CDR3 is TGTGCCAGCAGTGACCCAGCGGGCCGGGCCTACAATGAGCAGTTCTTC. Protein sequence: CASSDPAGRAYNEQFF.

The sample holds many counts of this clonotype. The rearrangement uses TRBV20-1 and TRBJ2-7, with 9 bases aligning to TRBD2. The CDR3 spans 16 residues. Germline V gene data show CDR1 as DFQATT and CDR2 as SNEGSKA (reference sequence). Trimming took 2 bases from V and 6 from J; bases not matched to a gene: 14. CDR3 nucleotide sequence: TGCAGTGCTAGAAACGACCTTAGCGGGAGAGATGGCGAGCAGTACTTC. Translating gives CSARNDLSGRDGEQYF.

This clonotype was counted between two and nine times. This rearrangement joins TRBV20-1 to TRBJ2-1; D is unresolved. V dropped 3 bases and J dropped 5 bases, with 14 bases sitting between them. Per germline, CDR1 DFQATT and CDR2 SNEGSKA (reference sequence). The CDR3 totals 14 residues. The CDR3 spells CSASSQFADNEQFF. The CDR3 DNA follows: TGCAGTGCTAGTTCCCAGTTCGCCGACAATGAGCAGTTCTTC.

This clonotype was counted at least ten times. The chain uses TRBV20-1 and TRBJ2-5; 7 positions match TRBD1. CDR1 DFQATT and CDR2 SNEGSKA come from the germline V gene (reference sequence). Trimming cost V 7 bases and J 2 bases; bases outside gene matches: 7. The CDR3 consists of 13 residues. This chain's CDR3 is CSGIDRAQETQYF. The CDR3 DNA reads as TGCAGTGGAATTGACAGGGCGCAAGAGACCCAGTACTTC.

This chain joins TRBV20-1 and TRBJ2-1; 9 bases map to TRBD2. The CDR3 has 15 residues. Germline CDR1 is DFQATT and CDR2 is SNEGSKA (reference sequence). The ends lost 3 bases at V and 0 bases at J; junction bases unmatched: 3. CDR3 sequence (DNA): TGCAGTGCTAGCCCGACTAGCGGCTCCTACAATGAGCAGTTCTTC. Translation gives CSASPTSGSYNEQFF.

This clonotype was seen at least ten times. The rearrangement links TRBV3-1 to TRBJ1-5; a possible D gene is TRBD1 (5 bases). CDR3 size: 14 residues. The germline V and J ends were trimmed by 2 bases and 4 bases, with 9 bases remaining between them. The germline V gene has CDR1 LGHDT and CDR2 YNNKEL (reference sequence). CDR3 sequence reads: CASSQWGGNQPQHF. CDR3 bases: TGTGCCAGCAGCCAATGGGGGGGTAATCAGCCCCAGCATTTT.

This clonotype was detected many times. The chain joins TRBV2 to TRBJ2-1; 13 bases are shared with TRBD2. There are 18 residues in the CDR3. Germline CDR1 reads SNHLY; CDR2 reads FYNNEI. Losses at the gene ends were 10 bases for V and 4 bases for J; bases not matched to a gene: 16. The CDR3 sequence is CATSGGGLAGVGYNEQFF. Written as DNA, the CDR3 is TGTGCCACCTCAGGAGGTGGACTAGCGGGAGTCGGTTACAATGAGCAGTTCTTC.

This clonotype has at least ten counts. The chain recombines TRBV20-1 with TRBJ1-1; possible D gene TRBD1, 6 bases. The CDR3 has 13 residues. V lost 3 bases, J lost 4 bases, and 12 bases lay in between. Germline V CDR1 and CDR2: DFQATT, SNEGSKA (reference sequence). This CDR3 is CSASTLRGTEAFF. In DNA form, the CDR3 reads TGCAGTGCTAGTACTCTCAGGGGCACTGAAGCTTTCTTT.

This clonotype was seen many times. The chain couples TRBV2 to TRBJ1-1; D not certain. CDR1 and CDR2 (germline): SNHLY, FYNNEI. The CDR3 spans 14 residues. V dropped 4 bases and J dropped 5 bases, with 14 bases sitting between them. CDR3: CASSVWVTPTEAFF. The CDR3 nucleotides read TGTGCCAGCAGTGTGTGGGTTACCCCGACTGAAGCTTTCTTT.

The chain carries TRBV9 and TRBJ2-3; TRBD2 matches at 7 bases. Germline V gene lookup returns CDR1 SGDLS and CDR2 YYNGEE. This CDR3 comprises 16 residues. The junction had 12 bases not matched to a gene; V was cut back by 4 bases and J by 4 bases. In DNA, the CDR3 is TGTGCCAGCAGCCCCGGGAGCGGGATAGGGGCAGATACGCAGTATTTT. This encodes CASSPGSGIGADTQYF.

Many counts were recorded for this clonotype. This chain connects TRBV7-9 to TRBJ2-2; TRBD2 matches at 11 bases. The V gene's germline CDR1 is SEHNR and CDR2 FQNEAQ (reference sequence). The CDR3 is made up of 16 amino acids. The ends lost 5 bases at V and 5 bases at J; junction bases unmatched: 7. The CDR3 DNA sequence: TGTGCCAGCAGCGCCCCGGGACTAGCGGTAACCGGGGAGCTGTTTTTT. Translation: CASSAPGLAVTGELFF.

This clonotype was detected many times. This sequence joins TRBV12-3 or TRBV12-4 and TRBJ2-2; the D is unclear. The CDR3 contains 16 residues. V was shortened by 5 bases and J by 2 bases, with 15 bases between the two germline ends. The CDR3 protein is CASSRASYVNTGELFF. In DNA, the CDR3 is TGTGCCAGCAGTAGGGCCTCATACGTAAACACCGGGGAGCTGTTTTTT.

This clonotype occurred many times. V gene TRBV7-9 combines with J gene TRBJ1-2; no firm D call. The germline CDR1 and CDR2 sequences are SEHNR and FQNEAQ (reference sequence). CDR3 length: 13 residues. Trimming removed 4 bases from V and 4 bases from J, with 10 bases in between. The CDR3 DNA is TGTGCCAGCAGCTATCCGGAGAGCTATGGCTACACCTTC. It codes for CASSYPESYGYTF.

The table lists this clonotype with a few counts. The CDR3 region has the DNA TGTGCCTGGAGTACTGGAGAGTTTGGGGCCAACGTCCTGACTTTC. This gives the protein CAWSTGEFGANVLTF. V gene TRBV30 combines with J gene TRBJ2-6; unclear D gene. The CDR3 has 15 amino acids. Germline CDR1 and CDR2: GTSNPN and SVGIG (reference sequence). The V end lost 2 bases, the J end lost 3 bases, and 11 bases lay between the germline ends. The full variable domain, with the rest looked up from reference TRBV30 and TRBJ2-6, is SQTIHQWPATLVQPVGSPLSLECTVEGTSNPNLYWYRQAAGRGLQLLFYSVGIGQISSEVPQNLSASRPQDRQFILSSKKLLLSDSGFYLCAWSTGEFGANVLTFGAGSRLTVL.

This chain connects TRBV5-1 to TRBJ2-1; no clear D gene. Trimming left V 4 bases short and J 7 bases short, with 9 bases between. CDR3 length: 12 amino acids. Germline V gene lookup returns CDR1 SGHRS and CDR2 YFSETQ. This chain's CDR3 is CASSTLINEQFF. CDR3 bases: TGCGCCAGCAGCACACTTATAAATGAGCAGTTCTTC. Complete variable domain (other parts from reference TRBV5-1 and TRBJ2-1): KAGVTQTPRYLIKTRGQQVTLSCSPISGHRSVSWYQQTPGQGLQFLFEYFSETQRNKGNFPGRFSGRQFSNSRSEMNVSTLELGDSALYLCASSTLINEQFFGPGTRLTVL.

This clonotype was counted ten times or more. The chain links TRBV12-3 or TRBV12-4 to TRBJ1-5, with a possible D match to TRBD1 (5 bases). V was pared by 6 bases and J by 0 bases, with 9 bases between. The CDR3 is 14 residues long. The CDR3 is CASSVGASNQPQHF. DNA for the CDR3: TGTGCCAGCAGCGTAGGGGCTAGCAATCAGCCCCAGCATTTT.

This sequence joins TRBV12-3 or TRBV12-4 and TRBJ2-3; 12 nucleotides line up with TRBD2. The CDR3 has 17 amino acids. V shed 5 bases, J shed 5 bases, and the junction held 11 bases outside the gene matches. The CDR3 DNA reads TGTGCCAGCAGTGAAGTCCGACTAGCGGGGGTTGGAGATACGCAGTATTTT. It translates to CASSEVRLAGVGDTQYF.

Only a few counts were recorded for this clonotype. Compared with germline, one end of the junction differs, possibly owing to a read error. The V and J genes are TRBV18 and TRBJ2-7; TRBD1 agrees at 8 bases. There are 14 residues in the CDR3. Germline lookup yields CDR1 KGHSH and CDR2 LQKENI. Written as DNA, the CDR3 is TGTGCCAGCTCACCTAGCCAGGGGGCCTACGAGCAGCACTTC. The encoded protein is CASSPSQGAYEQHF.

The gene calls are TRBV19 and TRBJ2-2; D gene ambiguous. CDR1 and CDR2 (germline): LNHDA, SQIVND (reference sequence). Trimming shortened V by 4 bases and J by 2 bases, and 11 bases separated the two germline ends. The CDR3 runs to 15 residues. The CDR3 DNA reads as TGTGCCAGTAGTAGATGGCAGTCCAACACCGGGGAGCTGTTTTTT. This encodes CASSRWQSNTGELFF. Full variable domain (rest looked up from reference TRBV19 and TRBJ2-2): DGGITQSPKYLFRKEGQNVTLSCEQNLNHDAMYWYRQDPGQGLRLIYYSQIVNDFQKGDIAEGYSVSREKKESFPLTVTSAQKNPTAFYLCASSRWQSNTGELFFGEGSRLTVL.

Here the CDR3 reads CASSEAQADSGKLFF. The CDR3 DNA follows: TGTGCCAGCAGTGAAGCTCAGGCAGATTCAGGGAAACTGTTTTTT. This chain joins TRBV2 and TRBJ1-4, with TRBD1 as a possible D gene (5 bases). V gave up 0 bases and J gave up 11 bases, with 16 bases separating them. Germline-derived CDR1 and CDR2 are SNHLY and FYNNEI. CDR3 size: 15 residues.

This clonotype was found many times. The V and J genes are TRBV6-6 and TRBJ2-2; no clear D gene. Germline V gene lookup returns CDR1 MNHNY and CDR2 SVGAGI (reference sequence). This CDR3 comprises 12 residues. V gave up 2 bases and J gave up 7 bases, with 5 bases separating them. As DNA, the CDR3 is TGTGCCAGCAGTTACGTGCACGGGGAGCTGTTTTTT. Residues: CASSYVHGELFF.

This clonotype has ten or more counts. As DNA, the CDR3 is TGTGCCTGGAGTGAGGGGGCGGCGGGGGGTCAGCCCCAGCATTTT. This translates into CAWSEGAAGGQPQHF. The V call is TRBV30, the J call TRBJ1-5; 7 bases match TRBD1. Germline values: CDR1 GTSNPN, CDR2 SVGIG (reference sequence). After removal of 1 base from V and 6 bases from J, the junction contained 9 bases not matched to a gene. CDR3 length equals 15 residues.

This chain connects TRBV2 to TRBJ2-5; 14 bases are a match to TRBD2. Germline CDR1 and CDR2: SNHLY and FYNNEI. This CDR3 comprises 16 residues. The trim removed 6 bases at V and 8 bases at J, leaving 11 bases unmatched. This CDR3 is CASRGTSGSGERTQYF. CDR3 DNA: TGTGCCAGCAGGGGGACTAGCGGGAGCGGGGAGCGAACCCAGTACTTC.

The CDR3 coding sequence is TGTGCCAGCAGCCAAACGACAGGAACTGGAAACACCATATATTTT. As protein: CASSQTTGTGNTIYF. The chain combines TRBV3-1 with TRBJ1-3; D is perhaps TRBD1 (6 bases). Germline V gene sequence: CDR1 LGHDT, CDR2 YNNKEL (reference sequence). V dropped 2 bases and J dropped 2 bases, with 10 bases sitting between them. This CDR3 contains 15 residues.

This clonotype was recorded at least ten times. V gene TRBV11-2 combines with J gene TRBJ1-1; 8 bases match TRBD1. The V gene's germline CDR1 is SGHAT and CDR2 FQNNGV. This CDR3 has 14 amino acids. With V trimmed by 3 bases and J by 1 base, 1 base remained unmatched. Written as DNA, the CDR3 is TGTGCCAGCAGCTTCAGGGGGCAGAACACTGAAGCTTTCTTT. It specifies CASSFRGQNTEAFF.

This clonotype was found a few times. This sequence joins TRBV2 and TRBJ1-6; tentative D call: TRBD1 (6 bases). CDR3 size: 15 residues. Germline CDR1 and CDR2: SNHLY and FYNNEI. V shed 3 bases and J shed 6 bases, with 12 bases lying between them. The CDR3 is CASSERRRGNSPLHF. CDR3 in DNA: TGTGCCAGCAGTGAGAGGCGCAGGGGTAATTCACCCCTCCACTTT.

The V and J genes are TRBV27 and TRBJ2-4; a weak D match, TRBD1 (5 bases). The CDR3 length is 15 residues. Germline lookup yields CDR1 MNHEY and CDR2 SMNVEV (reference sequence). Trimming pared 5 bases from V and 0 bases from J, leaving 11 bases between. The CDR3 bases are TGTGCCAGCAGTCTCTGGACAATAGCCAAAAACATTCAGTACTTC. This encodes CASSLWTIAKNIQYF.